The 22 T cell receptor beta chains reported below all come from one sample, sequenced in a study of T-cell reconstitution after alpha-beta-depleted transplantation in children. Library preparation (for TCRbeta) was performed with unique molecular identifiers. Via MiXCR, TCRdb re-called the PCR reads, giving one row per CDR3 protein. Of roughly 790,000 distinct CDR3 sequences listed, about 16% are singletons. Here the sequenced sample was PBMCs, mostly from graft donor cells, taken 360 days after TCRalphabeta/CD19-depleted stem cell transplant. The origin of the receptors is a male patient younger than 18 who had a stem cell transplant for acute lymphoblastic leukemia, so the T cells may come from the graft donor.

This clonotype was recorded many times. The V call is TRBV7-9, the J call TRBJ1-6; possibly TRBD1 for D (6 bases). The CDR3 is 14 residues long. The germline V gene has CDR1 SEHNR and CDR2 FQNEAQ (reference sequence). Trimming stripped 4 bases from V and 6 bases from J, with 10 bases between. In DNA, the CDR3 is TGTGCCAGCAGCTCAGGAGGGGGTAATTCACCCCTCCACTTT. Translated: CASSSGGGNSPLHF.

This clonotype showed up just a few times. J is TRBJ2-6 and V is TRBV21-1; TRBD1, the table's D call, lacks a check against the DNA. TRBV21-1 is tagged as a pseudogene. The CDR3 is 19 residues long. DNA of the CDR3: TGTGCCAGCAGCAAAGGTTGGGACAGGGGGACGTGCGGGGCCAACGTCCTGACTTTC. Translated, it gives CASSKGWDRGTCGANVLTF.

This clonotype showed up many times. This chain links TRBV2 with TRBJ2-7, with 11 bases identical to TRBD2. The length of the CDR3 is 14 residues. CDR1 and CDR2 (germline): SNHLY, FYNNEI. The J segment lost 8 bases and the V segment lost 4 bases, leaving 7 bases of the junction unmatched. CDR3 bases: TGTGCCAGCAGTGCAATACTAGCGGGAGTAAAGCAGTACTTC. The encoded protein is CASSAILAGVKQYF.

V is TRBV29-1 and J is TRBJ2-3; D gene unclear. Trimming left V 4 bases short and J 7 bases short, with 9 bases between. The CDR3 has 11 residues. Germline CDR1 and CDR2: SQVTM and ANQGSEA. CDR3 sequence: CSVAYGYTQYF. The CDR3 DNA sequence: TGCAGCGTTGCCTACGGTTATACGCAGTATTTT.

The V call is TRBV6-5, the J call TRBJ2-5; no clear D. The CDR3 runs to 14 residues. CDR1 is MNHEY and CDR2 is SVGAGI in the germline V gene. V dropped 0 bases and J dropped 4 bases, with 9 bases sitting between them. CDR3 nucleotides: TGTGCCAGCAGTTACTCGTCCGAAGGAGAGACCCAGTACTTC. As protein: CASSYSSEGETQYF.

This clonotype was seen only a few times. The J gene is TRBJ2-5, the V gene TRBV5-5; D not certain. V was trimmed by 0 bases and J by 5 bases, leaving 17 bases between them. The CDR3 runs to 16 residues. Per germline, CDR1 SGHKS and CDR2 YYEKEE (reference sequence). The CDR3 sequence: CASSLGRSWLEETQYF. The DNA for the CDR3 is TGTGCCAGCAGCTTGGGGCGATCGTGGTTGGAGGAGACCCAGTACTTC.

V usage is TRBV3-1 and J usage is TRBJ1-5; D ambiguous. V was clipped by 4 bases and J by 3 bases, with 7 bases between them. Germline V gene data show CDR1 as LGHDT and CDR2 as YNNKEL (reference sequence). The CDR3 contains 13 residues. CDR3 sequence reads: CASSRRINQPQHF. In DNA, the CDR3 is TGTGCCAGCAGCCGGCGAATCAATCAGCCCCAGCATTTT.

This clonotype has more than one count but fewer than ten. The J gene is TRBJ2-5, the V gene TRBV5-1; TRBD2 matches 8 bases. The V and J ends lost 0 bases and 4 bases, in that order; junction bases with no gene match: 5. Germline V CDR1 and CDR2: SGHRS, YFSETQ. This CDR3 is built from 15 residues. CDR3 in amino acids: CASSLEAGVRETQYF. The CDR3 DNA sequence: TGCGCCAGCAGCTTGGAAGCGGGAGTTCGAGAGACCCAGTACTTC.

The chain recombines TRBV7-9 with TRBJ1-2; D not certain. Per germline, CDR1 SEHNR and CDR2 FQNEAQ (reference sequence). The germline V and J ends were trimmed by 6 bases and 2 bases, with 13 bases remaining between them. The CDR3 extends over 14 amino acids. This CDR3 reads CASRGGPPNYGYTF. In DNA, the CDR3 is TGTGCCAGCAGGGGTGGCCCCCCCAACTATGGCTACACCTTC.

This clonotype was counted many times. The chain recombines TRBV29-1 with TRBJ2-7, with 9 bases aligning to TRBD2. CDR1 and CDR2 from the germline V gene are SQVTM and ANQGSEA. V lost 7 bases and J lost 5; bases outside the gene matches: 6. This CDR3 comprises 12 residues. The CDR3: CSAGLARHEQYF. The DNA of the CDR3 is TGCAGCGCAGGACTAGCGAGGCACGAGCAGTACTTC.

There are many counts of this clonotype. CDR3 amino acids: CASRGLAAGNEQFF. As DNA, the CDR3 is TGTGCCAGCAGAGGACTAGCAGCGGGCAATGAGCAGTTCTTC. The chain joins TRBV12-3 or TRBV12-4 to TRBJ2-1; TRBD2 agrees at 8 bases. The V and J ends lost 6 bases and 6 bases, in that order; junction bases with no gene match: 7. CDR3 length equals 14 residues.

The table lists this clonotype with a few counts. The chain links TRBV4-2 to TRBJ1-1; D not resolved. Germline-derived CDR1 and CDR2 are LGHNA and YNFKEQ. The CDR3 consists of 15 residues. V was cut by 4 bases and J by 3 bases, with 15 bases left in between. The DNA for the CDR3 is TGTGCCAGCAGCCCCGTGATAAGAGGGTACACTGAAGCTTTCTTT. This sequence encodes CASSPVIRGYTEAFF.

The J gene is TRBJ1-1, the V gene TRBV29-1, with D uncertain. In germline, CDR1 is SQVTM, CDR2 ANQGSEA. V was pared by 1 base and J by 6 bases, with 9 bases between. This CDR3 comprises 12 residues. The CDR3 spells CSVEGVSAEAFF. In DNA, the CDR3 is TGCAGCGTTGAAGGCGTGTCGGCTGAAGCTTTCTTT.

This clonotype was seen a few times. The chain links TRBV24-1 to TRBJ2-3; D possibly corresponds to TRBD1 (6 bases). This CDR3 region has 15 residues. CDR1 KGHDR and CDR2 SFDVKD come from the germline V gene. V was shortened by 4 bases and J by 0 bases, with 10 bases between the two germline ends. In DNA, the CDR3 is TGTGCCACCAGTGACAGGGGCCGCAGCACAGATACGCAGTATTTT. Amino acids: CATSDRGRSTDTQYF.

This clonotype was counted between two and nine times. This sequence joins TRBV7-9 and TRBJ2-7; possible D gene TRBD1, 6 bases. V was shortened by 5 bases and J by 4 bases, with 24 bases between the two germline ends. CDR1 SEHNR and CDR2 FQNEAQ come from the germline V gene (reference sequence). CDR3 length: 17 amino acids. In DNA form, the CDR3 reads TGTGCCAGCAGCCGAAACCTTCTCCTGACAGGACCTTACGAGCAGTACTTC. The encoded protein is CASSRNLLLTGPYEQYF.

This clonotype appeared a few times. CDR3 sequence (DNA): TGTGCCACCAGCAGAGGCTCTAGCGGGACCCTTGGCTACGAGCAGTACTTC. It translates to CATSRGSSGTLGYEQYF. This chain links TRBV15 with TRBJ2-7; 9 bases fit TRBD2. Germline V lookup: CDR1 LNHNV, CDR2 YYDKDF (reference sequence). After removal of 1 base from V and 3 bases from J, the junction contained 10 bases not matched to a gene. The CDR3 runs 17 residues.

This clonotype was seen repeatedly, ten times or more. This chain connects TRBV5-1 to TRBJ1-1; no clear D. This CDR3 spans 14 amino acids. Germline CDR1 is SGHRS and CDR2 is YFSETQ. V lost 3 bases and J 1 base, leaving 10 bases between the germline ends. The CDR3: CASSSGYRNTEAFF. In DNA, the CDR3 is TGCGCCAGCAGCTCTGGCTATCGGAACACTGAAGCTTTCTTT. Full variable domain (remainder filled in from reference TRBV5-1 and TRBJ1-1): KAGVTQTPRYLIKTRGQQVTLSCSPISGHRSVSWYQQTPGQGLQFLFEYFSETQRNKGNFPGRFSGRQFSNSRSEMNVSTLELGDSALYLCASSSGYRNTEAFFGQGTRLTVV.

A few counts support this clonotype. This rearrangement joins TRBV15 to TRBJ2-7; D is possibly TRBD2 (7 bases). CDR3 size: 15 residues. Germline-derived CDR1 and CDR2 are LNHNV and YYDKDF (reference sequence). The V end lost 4 bases, the J end lost 3 bases, and 16 bases lay between the germline ends. CDR3 sequence reads: CATSIRGARVYEQYF. Here the CDR3 DNA reads TGTGCCACCAGCATCCGGGGGGCGCGGGTCTACGAGCAGTACTTC. The full variable domain, its missing parts supplied by reference TRBV15 and TRBJ2-7, is DAMVIQNPRYQVTQFGKPVTLSCSQTLNHNVMYWYQQKSSQAPKLLFHYYDKDFNNEADTPDNFQSRRPNTSFCFLDIRSPGLGDTAMYLCATSIRGARVYEQYFGPGTRLTVT.

This clonotype was seen more than once but under ten times. V is TRBV5-6 and J is TRBJ2-5; 8 positions agree with TRBD2. Losses at the gene ends were 4 bases for V and 7 bases for J; bases not matched to a gene: 15. The CDR3 is 16 residues long. Germline CDR1 is SGHDT and CDR2 is YYEEEE. The CDR3 DNA is TGTGCCAGCAGCCCACTTATTGACGGGAGGGCCGGGACCCAGTACTTC. Protein sequence: CASSPLIDGRAGTQYF.

This sequence joins TRBV4-2 and TRBJ2-3, with TRBD2 matching 9 bases. This CDR3 comprises 16 residues. CDR1 and CDR2 (germline): LGHNA, YNFKEQ. Unmatched junction bases numbered 11, after V lost 4 bases and J lost 6 bases. The chain's CDR3 is CASSRFGGRATDTQYF. As DNA, the CDR3 is TGTGCCAGCAGCCGGTTCGGCGGGAGGGCCACTGATACGCAGTATTTT.

This clonotype was counted only a few times. The J gene is TRBJ2-7, the V gene TRBV7-9; 12 positions match TRBD2. There are 17 residues in the CDR3. Germline V CDR1 and CDR2: SEHNR, FQNEAQ (reference sequence). V was pared by 5 bases and J by 2 bases, with 10 bases of the junction left unmatched. Here the CDR3 DNA reads TGTGCCAGCAGCCGAGGACTAGCGGGACAGGGGACCTACGAGCAGTACTTC. As protein: CASSRGLAGQGTYEQYF.

This clonotype was observed many times. The chain uses TRBV13 and TRBJ2-7; D is uncertain. CDR1 and CDR2 (germline): PRHDT, FYEKMQ (reference sequence). V lost 6 bases to trimming and J lost 6 bases, with 12 bases between them. The CDR3 has 12 amino acids. This CDR3 reads CASSSNPAEQYF. The CDR3 DNA follows: TGTGCCAGCAGTTCGAATCCGGCCGAGCAGTACTTC.